This TCR beta chain appears in the sequencing data of a study of blood T cells in healthy people across ages. This clonotype appeared once. Germline-derived CDR1 and CDR2 are SGHRS and YFSETQ. CDR3 size: 15 residues. A second PCR of about 7 to 11 cycles used a sample-barcoded 5' primer and a J-beta primer mix. MiXCR, run by TCRdb on the 5' RACE reads, gives a single entry per CDR3 protein. The sample lists roughly 500,000 distinct CDR3 sequences; 25% to 30% were seen once. The sequencing sample was made of blood. The clonotype originates from a woman in her 70s in good health. This chain connects TRBV5-1 to TRBJ2-7; TRBD2 matches at 7 bases. The J call may be incorrect, as the DNA end agrees better with TRBJ2-1. The CDR3 bases are TGCGCCAGCAGCGAAAGCGGGGCCCCAAACAATGAGCAGTTCTTC. Amino acid sequence: CASSESGAPNNEQFF.